This TCR beta chain was captured in a study of cytomegalovirus exposure and HLA in healthy donors. On this clone: What it binds is not known.

Use of 60 Vbeta and 13 Jbeta primers characterized the PCR. Profiling relied on immunoSEQ multiplex PCR, and the TCRdb table lists in-frame clones only, not all of them. The table records tens of thousands of clones, about 79% of them present only once. General observations from the study: A later analysis reportedly found that, within productive TCRs, an Asian-associated ancestry cluster had fewer N-insertions than the mean observed across the roughly 670 donors.

The germline V and J ends were trimmed by 6 bases and 5 bases, with 13 bases remaining between them. Per the germline V gene, CDR1 is MNHNY and CDR2 is SVGAGI (reference sequence). The CDR3 sequence is 13 residues long. This receptor was obtained from a middle-aged man in good health and CMV-seronegative. This chain joins TRBV6-6 and TRBJ1-2, with a weak D call TRBD1 (5 bases). Sequences were obtained from PBMCs. CDR3 protein: CASRTEGNYGYTF. DNA of the CDR3: TGTGCCAGCAGGACGGAGGGGAATTATGGCTACACCTTC.